Listed below are T cell receptor beta chains from one sample, sequenced in a study of OX40 agonist ivuxolimab in advanced cancers. Profiled with immunoSEQ multiplex PCR; TCRdb holds only in-frame clones, not every one. The sample lists under 65,000 clones, around 90% occurring once. The source material was CD4+ or CD8+ T cells sorted from blood, sampled in a trial of the OX40 agonist ivuxolimab. The origin of the receptors is an adult with an advanced solid tumor such as melanoma, head and neck, liver or kidney cancer. Each CDR3 is given with its conserved first and last residue. Fields, in order: clone size, D gene, V gene, J gene, CDR3 protein, CDR3 DNA. A D gene is named only where the DNA matches it firmly. Only part of the rows carry a size: once, few, many, or a class if the clone is expanded.

>.|TRBD2|TRBV4-3|TRBJ2-3
CASSQDTAGGTDTQYF
TGCGCCAGCAGCCAAGATACAGCGGGAGGCACAGATACGCAGTATTTT
>.|.|TRBV28|TRBJ2-3
CASSLSTATDTQYF
TGTGCCAGCAGTTTATCGACAGCCACAGATACGCAGTATTTT
>.|.|TRBV4-3|TRBJ1-2
CASSPAGVGYGYTF
TGCGCCAGCAGCCCAGCGGGAGTAGGCTATGGCTACACCTTC
>.|TRBD1|TRBV9|TRBJ1-1
CASSPQQGVRTEAFF
TGTGCCAGCAGCCCACAACAGGGGGTAAGGACTGAAGCTTTCTTT
>.|TRBD2|TRBV13|TRBJ2-1
CASSLGSGGDNEQFF
TGTGCCAGCAGCTTGGGTAGCGGGGGGGACAATGAGCAGTTCTTC
>.|.|TRBV6-5|TRBJ2-7
CASSQDGGYEQYF
TGTGCCAGCAGTCAGGACGGGGGCTACGAGCAGTACTTC
>.|.|TRBV5-1|TRBJ1-2
CASSFGINYGYTF
TGCGCCAGCAGCTTCGGAATTAACTATGGCTACACCTTC
>once|.|TRBV27|TRBJ2-7
CASSLLSGPDEQYF
TGTGCCAGCAGTTTACTTTCAGGGCCGGACGAGCAGTACTTC
>.|.|TRBV4-1|TRBJ1-1
CASSQDQQANTEAFF
TGCGCCAGCAGCCAAGATCAACAGGCGAACACTGAAGCTTTCTTT
>few|.|TRBV19|TRBJ1-5
CASSIGSGSNQPQHF
TGTGCCAGTAGTATAGGATCGGGGAGCAATCAGCCCCAGCATTTT
>few|TRBD1|TRBV14|TRBJ2-1
CASRPDRGQGNEQFF
TGTGCCAGCAGACCCGACAGGGGGCAGGGTAATGAGCAGTTCTTC
>.|.|TRBV29-1|TRBJ1-2
CSVNSEGGYTF
TGCAGCGTAAACTCCGAGGGTGGCTACACCTTC
>.|TRBD1|TRBV19|TRBJ1-2
CARKRGQGLSNYGYTF
TGTGCCAGGAAACGGGGACAGGGACTTTCTAACTATGGCTACACCTTC
>.|.|TRBV7-9|TRBJ1-5
CASSPAGSPNQPQHF
TGTGCCAGCAGCCCTGCCGGGTCCCCTAATCAGCCCCAGCATTTT
>.|.|TRBV5-1|TRBJ1-3
CASSPSGLSGNTIYF
TGCGCCAGCAGCCCCTCGGGGCTCTCTGGAAACACCATATATTTT
>.|.|TRBV5-4|TRBJ1-3
CASSSDVGGNTIYF
TGTGCCAGCAGCTCGGACGTTGGCGGAAACACCATATATTTT
>.|.|TRBV19|TRBJ1-2
CASSASRGSGYGYTF
TGTGCCAGTAGTGCATCCAGGGGATCCGGCTATGGCTACACCTTC
>few|TRBD2|TRBV9|TRBJ2-7
CASSVGGDAYEQYF
TGTGCCAGCAGTGTCGGGGGGGATGCCTACGAGCAGTACTTC
>.|.|TRBV10-3|TRBJ2-5
CAISVVAASRETQYF
TGTGCCATCAGTGTGGTCGCGGCCTCTAGGGAGACCCAGTACTTC
>.|TRBD1|TRBV29-1|TRBJ2-1
CSVEDRLRTGEDEQFF
TGCAGCGTTGAAGATCGGCTTCGGACAGGGGAGGATGAGCAGTTCTTC
>.|.|TRBV14|TRBJ1-4
CASSQGDLATNEKLFF
TGTGCCAGCAGCCAAGGGGACCTGGCAACTAATGAAAAACTGTTTTTT
>.|TRBD2|TRBV7-2|TRBJ2-7
CASSFSGGTYEQYF
TGTGCCAGCAGCTTTAGCGGGGGCACCTACGAGCAGTACTTC
>.|.|TRBV2|TRBJ2-2
CASSANTGELFF
TGTGCCAGCAGCGCGAACACCGGGGAGCTGTTTTTT
>.|.|TRBV5-5|TRBJ1-5
CASSRGGTSFNQPQHF
TGTGCCAGCAGCCGGGGAGGGACATCCTTCAATCAGCCCCAGCATTTT
>.|TRBD1|TRBV7-2|TRBJ2-2
CASSSWTGSNTGELFF
TGTGCCAGCAGCTCCTGGACAGGCTCTAACACCGGGGAGCTGTTTTTT
>.|TRBD2|TRBV4-3|TRBJ2-1
CASSQSGTSYYEQFF
TGCGCCAGCAGCCAGTCCGGGACTAGCTACTATGAGCAGTTCTTC
>few|.|TRBV6-6|TRBJ1-5
CASSYSGPNQPQHF
TGTGCCAGCAGTTACTCCGGACCAAATCAGCCCCAGCATTTT
>.|TRBD1|TRBV5-1|TRBJ2-7
CASSLGTGGYSYEQYF
TGCGCCAGCAGCTTGGGAACAGGGGGGTATTCCTACGAGCAGTACTTC
>.|.|TRBV4-3|TRBJ1-1
CASSQETGLNTEAFF
TGCGCCAGCAGCCAAGAGACCGGATTGAACACTGAAGCTTTCTTT
>.|.|TRBV5-4|TRBJ2-5
CASSSDFEATVRGTQYF
TGTGCCAGCAGTTCCGACTTCGAGGCTACGGTAAGAGGGACCCAGTACTTC
>.|TRBD1|TRBV5-8|TRBJ2-7
CASSLGQGADEQYF
TGTGCCAGCAGCTTAGGACAGGGGGCCGACGAGCAGTACTTC
>.|.|TRBV2|TRBJ1-1
CASSDDVNTEAFF
TGTGCCAGCAGTGATGATGTGAACACTGAAGCTTTCTTT
>.|.|TRBV9|TRBJ2-7
CASSVAGGTSYEQYF
TGTGCCAGCAGCGTAGCTGGGGGTACCTCCTACGAGCAGTACTTC
>.|.|TRBV4-3|TRBJ1-5
CASSQDRQDNQPQHF
TGCGCCAGCAGCCAAGATCGCCAGGACAATCAGCCCCAGCATTTT
>.|TRBD2|TRBV27|TRBJ2-1
CASSLGTSGYNEQFF
TGTGCCAGCAGTTTGGGGACTAGCGGGTACAATGAGCAGTTCTTC
>once|.|TRBV7-2|TRBJ2-1
CASSLFDGGEQFF
TGTGCCAGCAGCTTATTTGACGGGGGTGAGCAGTTCTTC
>.|.|TRBV5-4|TRBJ2-7
CASSLGGYEQYF
TGTGCCAGCAGCCTGGGCGGTTACGAGCAGTACTTC
>once|TRBD2|TRBV9|TRBJ2-1
CASSVGGGADEQFF
TGTGCCAGCAGCGTTGGCGGGGGGGCCGATGAGCAGTTCTTC